Below, 4 T cell receptor beta chains from the same sample are listed, as sequenced in a study of blood T cells in healthy people across ages. Alongside a J-beta primer mix, a sample-barcoded 5' primer served in a second PCR lasting about 6 to 12 cycles. TCRdb ran MiXCR on the 5' RACE reads and lists one entry per CDR3 protein. Here the sample spans some 880,000 distinct CDR3 sequences, roughly 35% being singletons. The specimen sequenced was blood. These receptors originate from a man between 18 and 35 years old in good health.

V is TRBV9 and J is TRBJ2-4; maybe TRBD2 (5 bases). The CDR3 contains 13 residues. Deletions cut 7 bases from V and 8 bases from J, with 16 bases between. Germline loops: CDR1 SGDLS, CDR2 YYNGEE. This chain's CDR3 is CASGPWERDIQYF. Written as DNA, the CDR3 is TGTGCCAGCGGCCCATGGGAGCGTGACATTCAGTACTTC.

This clonotype occurred once. Just one base apart from a much larger clone, this may be a read error. V usage is TRBV29-1 and J usage is TRBJ2-7; 12 positions match TRBD2. J was trimmed by 7 bases and V by 3 bases; bases with no gene match: 7. The germline gives CDR1 SQVTM, CDR2 ANQGSEA. This CDR3 contains 14 residues. The CDR3 loop reads CSVEQLAGGNEQYF. CDR3 coding DNA: TGCAGCGTTGAGCAACTAGCGGGGGGTAATGAGCAGTACTTC.

The rearrangement links TRBV5-1 to TRBJ2-1, with TRBD2 matching over 7 bases. After removal of 4 bases from V and 6 bases from J, the junction contained 7 bases not matched to a gene. CDR1 is SGHRS and CDR2 is YFSETQ in the germline V gene. The CDR3 runs to 14 residues. The CDR3 DNA follows: TGCGCCAGCAGCCGCCCCGGGACTACCAATGAGCAGTTCTTC. It translates to CASSRPGTTNEQFF. Drawing the rest from reference TRBV5-1 and TRBJ2-1, the complete variable domain is KAGVTQTPRYLIKTRGQQVTLSCSPISGHRSVSWYQQTPGQGLQFLFEYFSETQRNKGNFPGRFSGRQFSNSRSEMNVSTLELGDSALYLCASSRPGTTNEQFFGPGTRLTVL.

The J gene is TRBJ2-5, the V gene TRBV5-1, with a possible D match to TRBD2 (6 bases). V lost 4 bases and J 2 bases, leaving 12 bases between the germline ends. Germline V CDR1 and CDR2: SGHRS, YFSETQ. The CDR3 covers 14 residues. CDR3: CASSASGVQETQYF. The DNA for the CDR3 is TGCGCCAGCAGCGCATCGGGGGTACAAGAGACCCAGTACTTC.